These 21 T cell receptor beta chains came from one sample sequenced in a study of T-cell reconstitution after alpha-beta-depleted transplantation in children. Unique molecular identifiers were incorporated when the TCRbeta library was constructed. TCRdb reprocessed the PCR reads with MiXCR, giving one entry per CDR3 protein. The sample records some 76,000 distinct CDR3 sequences, 9.5% to 13% being singletons. Sequencing was performed on PBMCs, taken before TCRalphabeta/CD19-depleted stem cell transplant. All receptors derive from a boy between 5 and 17 years old with acute myeloid leukemia, due to receive a stem cell transplant.

This clonotype was counted ten times or more. V and J are TRBV7-9 and TRBJ2-1, with TRBD1 matching over 7 bases. After removal of 5 bases from V and 3 bases from J, the junction contained 4 bases not matched to a gene. The CDR3 runs 14 residues. Germline CDR1 and CDR2: SEHNR and FQNEAQ (reference sequence). The CDR3 reads CASSPRQGYNEQFF. CDR3 nucleotide sequence: TGTGCCAGCAGCCCCAGACAGGGCTACAATGAGCAGTTCTTC.

This clonotype was picked up many times. This rearrangement joins TRBV12-3 or TRBV12-4 to TRBJ1-6; no definite D call. The CDR3 is 14 residues long. Trimming left V 10 bases short and J 0 bases short, with 10 bases between. In DNA, the CDR3 is TGTGCCACCAGGATGAGCTCCTATAATTCACCCCTCCACTTT. It specifies CATRMSSYNSPLHF.

This clonotype was counted at least ten times. The genes are TRBV4-1 and TRBJ1-2; possible D gene TRBD1, 6 bases. The CDR3 extends over 12 amino acids. Germline V CDR1 and CDR2: MGHRA, YSYEKL. The V end was cut by 1 base, the J end by 7 bases, with 7 bases between. CDR3 protein: CASSQGGGGYTF. CDR3 sequence (DNA): TGCGCCAGCAGCCAAGGAGGGGGTGGCTACACCTTC.

The chain couples TRBV11-2 to TRBJ2-1; 8 nucleotides agree with TRBD1. The CDR3 covers 15 residues. The V segment lost 6 bases and the J segment 13 bases; nucleotides outside the gene matches: 17. CDR1 is SGHAT and CDR2 is FQNNGV in the germline V gene. The CDR3 DNA follows: TGTGCCAGCAGTTCAACCAGGGGGCGAAAAAGCGGACAGTTCTTC. This gives the protein CASSSTRGRKSGQFF.

Ten or more counts support this clonotype. This chain uses TRBV7-6 with TRBJ1-6; 10 nucleotides line up with TRBD1. Germline assignment: CDR1 SGHVS and CDR2 FNYEAQ. The CDR3 spans 15 residues. Trimming took 1 base from V and 9 from J; bases not matched to a gene: 3. This CDR3 is CASSLGGTGVSPLHF. In nucleotides, the CDR3 is TGTGCCAGCAGCTTAGGAGGGACAGGGGTTTCACCCCTCCACTTT.

This clonotype was recorded many times. The chain recombines TRBV12-3 or TRBV12-4 with TRBJ2-7; D gene ambiguous. The CDR3 covers 13 residues. Trimming cost V 4 bases and J 6 bases, with 13 bases left between them. The CDR3 protein is CASSSRWASEQYF. DNA of the CDR3: TGTGCCAGCAGTTCCCGGTGGGCCTCCGAGCAGTACTTC.

At least ten counts were recorded for this clonotype. V usage is TRBV11-2 and J usage is TRBJ1-3; D ambiguous. The CDR3 has 14 residues. CDR1 is SGHAT and CDR2 is FQNNGV in the germline V gene. The V and J ends lost 2 bases and 0 bases respectively, with 5 bases between them. This CDR3 is CASSLSGSGNTIYF. CDR3 DNA sequence: TGTGCCAGCAGCTTATCGGGCTCTGGAAACACCATATATTTT.

Ten or more counts support this clonotype. The chain has TRBV11-3 and TRBJ2-2; 8 bases are a match to TRBD2. This CDR3 has 16 amino acids. Germline assignment: CDR1 SGHNT and CDR2 YENEEA. The trim removed 5 bases at V and 2 bases at J, leaving 7 bases unmatched. CDR3: CASSPGTRVNTGELFF. The CDR3, as DNA: TGTGCCAGCAGCCCCGGGACTAGGGTTAACACCGGGGAGCTGTTTTTT. Supplemented by reference TRBV11-3 and TRBJ2-2, the full variable domain reads EAGVVQSPRYKIIEKKQPVAFWCNPISGHNTLYWYLQNLGQGPELLIRYENEEAVDDSQLPKDRFSAERLKGVDSTLKIQPAELGDSAVYLCASSPGTRVNTGELFFGEGSRLTVL.

This clonotype has a count of ten or more. The chain carries TRBV12-3 or TRBV12-4 and TRBJ2-2; D remains unclear. Trimming left V 5 bases short and J 6 bases short, with 13 bases between. CDR3 length: 14 residues. This chain's CDR3 is CASSARTGPGELFF. The CDR3 DNA is TGTGCCAGCAGTGCTCGAACCGGGCCCGGGGAGCTGTTTTTT.

At least ten counts were recorded for this clonotype. The chain carries TRBV24-1 and TRBJ1-5; no clear D gene. Germline V gene data show CDR1 as KGHDR and CDR2 as SFDVKD. CDR3 length equals 14 residues. Trimming removed 5 bases from V and 0 bases from J, with 7 bases in between. The chain's CDR3 is CATSVPDSNQPQHF. In DNA form, the CDR3 reads TGTGCCACCAGTGTCCCAGATAGCAATCAGCCCCAGCATTTT.

This clonotype was seen many times. The rearrangement joins TRBV20-1 to TRBJ2-7; 9 bases agree with TRBD1. CDR3 length: 14 amino acids. J lost 2 bases, V lost 5 bases, and 7 bases had no gene match. Germline V gene lookup returns CDR1 DFQATT and CDR2 SNEGSKA (reference sequence). The CDR3 loop reads CSALAGTGTYEQYF. Here the CDR3 DNA reads TGCAGTGCTCTAGCCGGGACAGGGACCTACGAGCAGTACTTC.

This clonotype was seen at least ten times. This chain uses TRBV12-3 or TRBV12-4 with TRBJ1-5; perhaps TRBD1 as D (5 bases). This CDR3 has 15 residues. Deletions cut 3 bases from V and 4 bases from J, with 13 bases between. CDR3 region: CASSLQGVGNQPQHF. The CDR3 coding sequence is TGTGCCAGCAGTTTGCAGGGCGTAGGAAATCAGCCCCAGCATTTT.

In its sample, this clonotype was seen a few times. The chain recombines TRBV5-6 with TRBJ2-7, with 11 bases lining up with TRBD2. The CDR3 spans 15 residues. Germline V lookup: CDR1 SGHDT, CDR2 YYEEEE. The junction had 5 bases not matched to a gene; V was cut back by 4 bases and J by 2 bases. In DNA, the CDR3 is TGTGCCAGCAGCCCCGGGACTAGCGGCACCTACGAGCAGTACTTC. Amino acids: CASSPGTSGTYEQYF.

The V and J genes are TRBV20-1 and TRBJ2-2; TRBD2 agrees at 10 bases. The ends lost 2 bases at V and 5 bases at J; junction bases unmatched: 5. Germline CDR1 and CDR2: DFQATT and SNEGSKA (reference sequence). The CDR3 is 15 residues long. CDR3 sequence: CSARSSGGRTGELFF. As DNA, the CDR3 is TGCAGTGCTAGAAGTAGCGGGGGGAGGACCGGGGAGCTGTTTTTT.

This sequence joins TRBV20-1 and TRBJ2-2; D is ambiguous. V lost 2 bases to trimming and J lost 3 bases, with 10 bases between them. In germline, CDR1 is DFQATT, CDR2 SNEGSKA (reference sequence). This CDR3 spans 14 amino acids. The CDR3 sequence is CSARRPFYTGELFF. The CDR3 DNA is TGCAGTGCTAGACGCCCATTCTACACCGGGGAGCTGTTTTTT.

The sample holds many counts of this clonotype. The CDR3 nucleotides read TGTGCCAGCAGTTTACGCCACAGCAGCTCCTACAATGAGCAGTTCTTC. Residues: CASSLRHSSSYNEQFF. The chain couples TRBV27 to TRBJ2-1; no clear D gene. Deletions cut 2 bases from V and 0 bases from J, with 11 bases between. The CDR3 has 16 residues. The germline gives CDR1 MNHEY, CDR2 SMNVEV (reference sequence).

This clonotype was recorded at least ten times. V is TRBV4-3 and J is TRBJ2-2; D is undetermined. Germline CDR1 LGHNA, CDR2 YSLEER. V gave up 4 bases and J gave up 1 base, with 7 bases separating them. There are 14 residues in the CDR3. The CDR3 region is CASSPDRNTGELFF. CDR3 in DNA: TGCGCCAGCAGCCCCGATAGGAACACCGGGGAGCTGTTTTTT.

V is TRBV20-1 and J is TRBJ2-3, with TRBD2 as a possible D gene (6 bases). The CDR3 is 15 amino acids. V gave up 6 bases and J gave up 1 base, with 17 bases separating them. Germline CDR1 and CDR2: DFQATT and SNEGSKA (reference sequence). CDR3 DNA: TGCAGTGCCCCGGCGGGAAAGGTTGGCACAGATACGCAGTATTTT. This encodes CSAPAGKVGTDTQYF.

There are many counts of this clonotype. This sequence joins TRBV3-1 and TRBJ1-4, with D maybe TRBD1 (6 bases). V lost 4 bases, J lost 4 bases, and 16 bases lay in between. Germline CDR1 is LGHDT and CDR2 is YNNKEL (reference sequence). The CDR3 has 16 amino acids. CDR3 sequence reads: CASSLRTGGDNEKLFF. The CDR3 nucleotides are TGTGCCAGCAGCCTCCGAACGGGGGGCGATAATGAAAAACTGTTTTTT.

The table lists this clonotype with many counts. This chain's CDR3 is CASSFRSSYEQYF. CDR3 nucleotides: TGTGCCAGCAGTTTTCGGAGCTCCTACGAGCAGTACTTC. The chain is built from TRBV12-3 or TRBV12-4 and TRBJ2-7, with D uncertain. CDR3 length equals 13 residues. Trimming took 3 bases from V and 0 from J, leaving 6 bases between them.

This CDR3 is CASSPRVTEAFF. The CDR3 nucleotides are TGTGCCAGCTCTCCCAGAGTCACTGAAGCTTTCTTT. This rearrangement joins TRBV18 to TRBJ1-1; no clear D. The CDR3 sequence is 12 residues long. Germline V lookup: CDR1 KGHSH, CDR2 LQKENI. Between the trimmed V and J ends, which lost 6 bases and 4 bases, there was a span of 9 bases.